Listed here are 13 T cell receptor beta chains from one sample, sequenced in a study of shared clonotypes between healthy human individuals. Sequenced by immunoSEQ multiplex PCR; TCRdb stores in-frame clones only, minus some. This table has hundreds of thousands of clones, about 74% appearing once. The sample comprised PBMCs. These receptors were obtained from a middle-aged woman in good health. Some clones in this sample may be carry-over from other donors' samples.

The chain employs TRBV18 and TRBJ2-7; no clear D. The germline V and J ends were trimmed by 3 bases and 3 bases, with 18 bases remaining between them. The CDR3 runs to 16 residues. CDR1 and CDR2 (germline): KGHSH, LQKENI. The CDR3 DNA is TGTGCCAGCTCACCGGGCCCGGGCTACTTGGGCTACGAGCAGTACTTC. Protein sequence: CASSPGPGYLGYEQYF.

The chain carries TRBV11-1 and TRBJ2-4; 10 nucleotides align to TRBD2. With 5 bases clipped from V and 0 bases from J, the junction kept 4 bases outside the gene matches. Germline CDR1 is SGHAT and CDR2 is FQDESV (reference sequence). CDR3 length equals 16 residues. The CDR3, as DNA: TGTGCCAGCAGCCATAGCGGGGGGTTAGCCAAAAACATTCAGTACTTC. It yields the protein CASSHSGGLAKNIQYF.

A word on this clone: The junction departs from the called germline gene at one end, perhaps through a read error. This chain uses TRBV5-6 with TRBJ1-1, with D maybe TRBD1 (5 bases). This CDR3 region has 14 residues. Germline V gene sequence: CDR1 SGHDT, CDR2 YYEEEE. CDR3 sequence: CAGSPRGAWTEAFF. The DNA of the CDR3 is TGTGCCGGCAGCCCTCGAGGGGCTTGGACTGAAGCTTTCTTC.

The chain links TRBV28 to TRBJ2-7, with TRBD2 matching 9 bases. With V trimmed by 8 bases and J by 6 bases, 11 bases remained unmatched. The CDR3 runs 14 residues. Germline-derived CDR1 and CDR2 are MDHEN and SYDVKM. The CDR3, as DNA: TGTGCCAGCTCCCCCGCGGGAGGGCTAATCGAGCAGTACTTC. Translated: CASSPAGGLIEQYF. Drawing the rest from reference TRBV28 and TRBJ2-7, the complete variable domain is DVKVTQSSRYLVKRTGEKVFLECVQDMDHENMFWYRQDPGLGLRLIYFSYDVKMKEKGDIPEGYSVSREKKERFSLILESASTNQTSMYLCASSPAGGLIEQYFGPGTRLTVT.

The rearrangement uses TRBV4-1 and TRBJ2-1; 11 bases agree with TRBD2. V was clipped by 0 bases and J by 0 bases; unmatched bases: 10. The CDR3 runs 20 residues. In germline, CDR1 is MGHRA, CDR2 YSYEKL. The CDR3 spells CASSQERRTSGPSSYNEQFF. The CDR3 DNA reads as TGCGCCAGCAGCCAAGAGCGCAGGACTAGCGGGCCCAGCTCCTACAATGAGCAGTTCTTC.

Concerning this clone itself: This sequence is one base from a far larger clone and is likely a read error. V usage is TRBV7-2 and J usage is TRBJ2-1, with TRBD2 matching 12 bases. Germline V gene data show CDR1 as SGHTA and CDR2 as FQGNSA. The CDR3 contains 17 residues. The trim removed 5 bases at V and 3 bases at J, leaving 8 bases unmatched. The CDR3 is CASSINELAGGYNEQFF. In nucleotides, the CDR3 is TGTGCCAGCAGCATAAACGAACTAGCGGGAGGCTACAATGAGCAGTTCTTC.

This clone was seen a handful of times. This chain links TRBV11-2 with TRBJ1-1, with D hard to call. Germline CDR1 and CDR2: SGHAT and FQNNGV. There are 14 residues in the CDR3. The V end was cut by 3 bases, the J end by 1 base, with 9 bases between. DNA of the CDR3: TGTGCCAGCAGCTTCGGCAGTAGGAACACTGAAGCTTTCTTT. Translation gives CASSFGSRNTEAFF.

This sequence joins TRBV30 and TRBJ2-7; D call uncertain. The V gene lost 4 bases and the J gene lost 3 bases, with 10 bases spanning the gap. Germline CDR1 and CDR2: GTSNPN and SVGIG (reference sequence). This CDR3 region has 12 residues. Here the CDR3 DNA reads TGTGCCTGGATGTGGGGTAACTACGAGCAGTACTTC. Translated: CAWMWGNYEQYF.

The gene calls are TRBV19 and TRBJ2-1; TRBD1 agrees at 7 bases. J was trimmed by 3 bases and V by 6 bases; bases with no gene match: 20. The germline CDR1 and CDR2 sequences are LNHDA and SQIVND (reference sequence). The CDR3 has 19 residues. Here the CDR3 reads CASSERVLWGTEGYNEQFF. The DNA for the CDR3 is TGTGCCAGTAGCGAACGAGTGCTATGGGGGACAGAAGGCTACAATGAGCAGTTCTTC.

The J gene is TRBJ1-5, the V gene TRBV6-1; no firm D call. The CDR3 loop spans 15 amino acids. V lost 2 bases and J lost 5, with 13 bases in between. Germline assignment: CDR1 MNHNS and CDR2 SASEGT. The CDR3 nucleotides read TGTGCCAGCAGTGAATTCTGGGGTGCTGATCAGCCCCAGCATTTT. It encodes CASSEFWGADQPQHF.

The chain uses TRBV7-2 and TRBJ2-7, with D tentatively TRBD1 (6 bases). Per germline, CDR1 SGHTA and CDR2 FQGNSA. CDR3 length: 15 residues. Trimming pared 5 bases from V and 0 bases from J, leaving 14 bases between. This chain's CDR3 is CASSPGTLLSYEQYF. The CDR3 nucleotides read TGTGCCAGCAGCCCTGGGACACTGCTCTCCTACGAGCAGTACTTC.

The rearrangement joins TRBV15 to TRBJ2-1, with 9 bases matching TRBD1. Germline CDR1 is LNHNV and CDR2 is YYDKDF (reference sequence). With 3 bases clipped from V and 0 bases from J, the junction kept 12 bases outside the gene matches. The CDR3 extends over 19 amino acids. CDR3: CATSSTVNRGRSSYNEQFF. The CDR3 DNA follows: TGTGCCACCAGCAGCACAGTAAACAGGGGGCGGAGCTCCTACAATGAGCAGTTCTTC.

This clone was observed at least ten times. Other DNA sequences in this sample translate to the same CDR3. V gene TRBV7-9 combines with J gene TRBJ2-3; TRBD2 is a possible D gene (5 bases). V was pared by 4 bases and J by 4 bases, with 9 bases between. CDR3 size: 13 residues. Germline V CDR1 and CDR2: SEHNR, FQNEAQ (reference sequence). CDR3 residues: CASSWRRADTQYF. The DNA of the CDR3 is TGTGCCAGCAGCTGGAGGAGAGCAGATACGCAGTATTTT.